This T cell receptor (beta chain) was recorded in a study of blood T cell repertoires in COVID-19. Study at large: Acute and convalescent COVID-19 samples came from the United States, Italy and Spain. T cells, B-cell-depleted T cells, or PBMCs supplied cDNA or gDNA.

The CDR3 is 12 residues long. From germline, CDR1 is MNHEY and CDR2 SVGAGI. Trimming took off 4 bases at V and 4 bases at J, with 7 bases between the two ends. This clone was seen a single time. Authors' data handling: For nucleated cells, counts were estimated from reference gene primer amplification. Sequencing used immunoSEQ multiplex PCR; TCRdb keeps in-frame clones, though not all of them. The V and J calls and clone size come from that table; D and trimming were worked out from the DNA. Of 75,000 to 90,000 clones in the sample, 80% were seen once. The V call is TRBV6-5, the J call TRBJ1-2; no clear D gene. Sequencing input: peripheral blood. This clonotype was sampled from a woman between 40 and 55 years old with active or convalescent COVID-19. CDR3 region: CASSSSSYGYTF. The CDR3 bases are TGTGCCAGCAGTTCGTCGTCCTATGGCTACACCTTC.